This TCR beta chain originates from a study of neurological immune-mediated disorders. A 10-nucleotide random UMI tagged transcripts in template-switch 5'RACE cDNA synthesis. MiXCR, applied by TCRdb to the 5' RACE reads, yields one record per CDR3 protein. The data show approximately 50,000 distinct CDR3 sequences, roughly 8.3% seen once. Study observations and caveats: Private repertoires in all groups were suggested by the absence of shared CDR3 amino acid sequences among expanded clones across subjects. Expansion of TCR clones was greatest in HTLV-1-associated myelopathy and smallest in multiple sclerosis, where it fell below that of healthy controls.

This clonotype was detected ten times or more. Its antigen is unidentified. V lost 7 bases and J lost 3; bases outside the gene matches: 17. CDR3 length equals 18 residues. Germline CDR1 reads MNHEY; CDR2 reads SVGEGT. Time point noted: longitudinal time-point 3. The starting material, 2 million PBMCs stored at -80 C, gave rise to the unsorted libraries. This TCR derives from a woman aged 40 to 50 in good health. The chain has TRBV6-2 or TRBV6-3 and TRBJ1-5; 8 nucleotides agree with TRBD1. Material for sequencing was PBMCs. The CDR3: CASTWGQVPESFNQPQHF. CDR3 coding DNA: TGTGCCAGCACTTGGGGACAGGTGCCAGAATCCTTCAATCAGCCCCAGCATTTT.